The 29 T cell receptor beta chains reported below all come from one sample, sequenced in a study of neurological immune-mediated disorders. Using its own MiXCR run on the 5' RACE reads, TCRdb lists one record per CDR3 protein. The sample includes tens of thousands of distinct CDR3 sequences, nearly 3.5% of them seen just once. Sequencing was carried out using PBMCs. These receptors were taken from a man aged 35 to 55 with multiple sclerosis.

This clonotype was counted many times. The DNA of the CDR3 is TGCAGTGCTAGAGATACTTCATTGGCCCACAATGAGCAGTTCTTC. Amino acids: CSARDTSLAHNEQFF. The chain recombines TRBV20-1 with TRBJ2-1; D remains unclear. There are 15 residues in the CDR3. Germline CDR1 reads DFQATT; CDR2 reads SNEGSKA (reference sequence). Trimming removed 0 bases from V and 5 bases from J, with 14 bases in between.

There are many counts of this clonotype. This rearrangement joins TRBV6-5 to TRBJ1-6, with D tentatively TRBD1 (6 bases). Trimming left V 5 bases short and J 7 bases short, with 18 bases between. Germline CDR1 reads MNHEY; CDR2 reads SVGAGI. The CDR3 runs 16 residues. The CDR3 bases are TGTGCCAGCAGTCATACCCGGGACAAGGGGAATTCACCCCTCCACTTT. Translation: CASSHTRDKGNSPLHF.

This clonotype was seen at least ten times. The V gene is TRBV20-1, the J gene TRBJ2-3; the D is unclear. V was cut by 0 bases and J by 5 bases, with 12 bases left in between. There are 14 residues in the CDR3. The germline CDR1 and CDR2 sequences are DFQATT and SNEGSKA (reference sequence). The CDR3 loop reads CSARDQWVQDTQYF. CDR3 sequence (DNA): TGCAGTGCTAGAGATCAGTGGGTACAAGATACGCAGTATTTT.

This clonotype has at least ten counts. The chain recombines TRBV6-6 with TRBJ2-2; D ambiguous. The CDR3 covers 14 residues. Germline V gene data show CDR1 as MNHNY and CDR2 as SVGAGI (reference sequence). V gave up 7 bases and J gave up 1 base, with 10 bases separating them. CDR3 in amino acids: CASKATLNTGELFF. CDR3 in DNA: TGTGCCAGCAAGGCAACCTTGAACACCGGGGAGCTGTTTTTT.

This clonotype was counted at least ten times. A much larger clone differs by one base, so this may be a read error. The chain couples TRBV27 to TRBJ1-6; tentative D call: TRBD1 (5 bases). There are 13 residues in the CDR3. Germline CDR1 and CDR2: MNHEY and SMNVEV (reference sequence). CDR3 sequence reads: CASSLRDYSHLHF. The CDR3 nucleotides read TGTGCCAGCAGTCTCAGGGACTATTCACACCTCCACTTT.

The sample holds many counts of this clonotype. The rearrangement uses TRBV5-1 and TRBJ2-1; possibly TRBD1 for D (7 bases). CDR1 and CDR2 from the germline V gene are SGHRS and YFSETQ. The CDR3 is made up of 14 amino acids. The V end lost 0 bases, the J end lost 6 bases, and 10 bases lay between the germline ends. The CDR3 loop is CASSLVQGGNEQFF. As DNA, the CDR3 is TGCGCCAGCAGCTTGGTTCAGGGGGGCAATGAGCAGTTCTTC.

In its sample, this clonotype was seen many times. The CDR3 is CAISEGSYEQYF. CDR3 nucleotide sequence: TGTGCCATCAGTGAAGGGTCCTACGAGCAGTACTTC. The chain joins TRBV10-3 to TRBJ2-7; D remains unclear. Germline assignment: CDR1 ENHRY and CDR2 SYGVKD. The V and J ends lost 3 bases and 1 base respectively, with 4 bases between them. The CDR3 is 12 amino acids.

This clonotype was found many times. This chain uses TRBV6-6 with TRBJ2-5, with 7 bases that match TRBD2. The CDR3 contains 15 residues. The germline gives CDR1 MNHNY, CDR2 SVGAGI (reference sequence). J was trimmed by 10 bases and V by 3 bases; bases with no gene match: 14. The chain's CDR3 is CASSYPAGPQTGQYF. The CDR3 DNA reads TGTGCCAGCAGTTATCCAGCGGGGCCTCAGACGGGCCAGTACTTC.

This clonotype has at least ten counts. The chain employs TRBV20-1 and TRBJ2-3, with D tentatively TRBD2 (5 bases). The CDR3 has 14 residues. V was pared by 1 base and J by 0 bases, with 8 bases between. The germline gives CDR1 DFQATT, CDR2 SNEGSKA (reference sequence). The CDR3 protein is CSARVRASTDTQYF. In DNA form, the CDR3 reads TGCAGTGCTAGAGTGAGGGCGAGCACAGATACGCAGTATTTT.

The sample holds many counts of this clonotype. V and J are TRBV3-1 and TRBJ2-1; TRBD2 is a possible D gene (5 bases). This CDR3 comprises 16 residues. CDR1 and CDR2 (germline): LGHDT, YNNKEL (reference sequence). V lost 6 bases and J lost 7, with 22 bases in between. The CDR3 sequence is CASRHRTGKAVNEQFF. The CDR3 nucleotides read TGTGCCAGCAGACACCGTACTGGAAAAGCGGTTAATGAGCAGTTCTTC.

This clonotype was seen many times. The chain has TRBV5-1 and TRBJ1-1; D not resolved. The CDR3 extends over 13 amino acids. Germline loops: CDR1 SGHRS, CDR2 YFSETQ. Trimming took 0 bases from V and 5 from J, leaving 8 bases between them. The CDR3 nucleotides read TGCGCCAGCAGCTTGGCCACGGGGACTGAAGCTTTCTTT. As protein: CASSLATGTEAFF.

This clonotype was seen ten or more times. The gene calls are TRBV5-1 and TRBJ2-5; 9 bases align to TRBD1. The V and J ends lost 4 bases and 2 bases, in that order; junction bases with no gene match: 3. In germline, CDR1 is SGHRS, CDR2 YFSETQ. This CDR3 comprises 14 residues. CDR3 region: CASSKGQGQETQYF. In DNA, the CDR3 is TGCGCCAGCAGCAAAGGACAGGGGCAAGAGACCCAGTACTTC.

This clonotype was counted at least ten times. This chain uses TRBV20-1 with TRBJ2-7; D gene unclear. CDR1 is DFQATT and CDR2 is SNEGSKA in the germline V gene (reference sequence). The CDR3 is 13 residues long. Trimming left V 6 bases short and J 6 bases short, with 18 bases between. CDR3 region: CSAATWGPSEQYF. DNA of the CDR3: TGCAGTGCCGCTACGTGGGGTCCTTCCGAGCAGTACTTC.

There are many counts of this clonotype. The DNA for the CDR3 is TGCGCCAGCAGCCCAGGGGGCGCGGGCACTGAAGCTTTCTTT. Residues: CASSPGGAGTEAFF. V is TRBV5-1 and J is TRBJ1-1; 8 bases are shared with TRBD1. The CDR3 spans 14 residues. The V gene's germline CDR1 is SGHRS and CDR2 YFSETQ. With 4 bases clipped from V and 4 bases from J, the junction kept 6 bases outside the gene matches.

The sample holds many counts of this clonotype. The chain uses TRBV5-6 and TRBJ2-7; 8 bases map to TRBD1. Looked up from germline, CDR1 is SGHDT and CDR2 is YYEEEE. Unmatched junction bases numbered 6, after V lost 3 bases and J lost 4 bases. The CDR3 covers 14 residues. CDR3: CASSSRQGRYEQYF. The CDR3, as DNA: TGTGCCAGCAGCTCCCGACAGGGGAGGTACGAGCAGTACTTC.

This clonotype was counted many times. The V call is TRBV6-5, the J call TRBJ2-7; D perhaps matches TRBD2 (6 bases). This CDR3 is built from 14 residues. The germline V gene encodes CDR1 MNHEY and CDR2 SVGAGI. Trimming stripped 5 bases from V and 1 base from J, with 12 bases between. CDR3 in amino acids: CASSTRGLSYEQYF. The CDR3 region has the DNA TGTGCCAGCAGTACCCGGGGACTTTCCTACGAGCAGTACTTC.

In this sample, this clonotype turned up many times. The rearrangement joins TRBV12-3 or TRBV12-4 to TRBJ2-5; 12 bases fit TRBD2. This CDR3 region has 17 residues. V lost 2 bases to trimming and J lost 4 bases; unmatched junction nucleotides: 8. The CDR3 DNA sequence: TGTGCCAGCAGTTTAAAAATTTTGGGACTAGCGGGAGAGACCCAGTACTTC. Protein product: CASSLKILGLAGETQYF.

This clonotype came up many times. The chain carries TRBV5-1 and TRBJ1-2; D uncertain. Germline V gene data show CDR1 as SGHRS and CDR2 as YFSETQ. V lost 0 bases to trimming and J lost 8 bases, with 14 bases between them. The length of the CDR3 is 14 residues. The CDR3 loop reads CASSLGTSLGGYTF. Here the CDR3 DNA reads TGCGCCAGCAGCTTGGGCACCTCCTTGGGAGGCTACACCTTC.

This clonotype was counted many times. The CDR3 DNA reads TGCAGTGCTAGGGGGGGGTTTGCCTACGAGCAGTACTTC. Amino acid sequence: CSARGGFAYEQYF. The chain uses TRBV20-1 and TRBJ2-7, with 7 bases lining up with TRBD2. Germline V lookup: CDR1 DFQATT, CDR2 SNEGSKA (reference sequence). The CDR3 spans 13 residues. The J segment lost 2 bases and the V segment lost 3 bases, leaving 4 bases of the junction unmatched.

The genes are TRBV11-2 and TRBJ2-7, with a tentative D call TRBD2 (5 bases). Germline assignment: CDR1 SGHAT and CDR2 FQNNGV. The CDR3 contains 14 residues. Trimming took 5 bases from V and 3 from J, leaving 14 bases between them. The CDR3 nucleotides read TGTGCCAGCAGCCTCCGGGAAACCCACTACGAGCAGTACTTC. Translation gives CASSLRETHYEQYF.

This clonotype was seen repeatedly, ten times or more. This chain connects TRBV28 to TRBJ1-5; D remains unclear. Germline V gene sequence: CDR1 MDHEN, CDR2 SYDVKM. V lost 2 bases and J 2 bases, leaving 10 bases between the germline ends. The CDR3 has 15 residues. The CDR3 DNA follows: TGTGCCAGCAGTTTAGCGGGCTTGGGCAATCAGCCCCAGCATTTT. Its protein product is CASSLAGLGNQPQHF. Full variable domain (remainder filled in from reference TRBV28 and TRBJ1-5): DVKVTQSSRYLVKRTGEKVFLECVQDMDHENMFWYRQDPGLGLRLIYFSYDVKMKEKGDIPEGYSVSREKKERFSLILESASTNQTSMYLCASSLAGLGNQPQHFGDGTRLSIL.

This clonotype was found many times. The chain recombines TRBV20-1 with TRBJ2-3, with TRBD2 matching over 12 bases. CDR1 and CDR2 from the germline V gene are DFQATT and SNEGSKA (reference sequence). This CDR3 has 14 amino acids. V lost 7 bases and J lost 4; bases outside the gene matches: 6. The CDR3 sequence is CSGASGGGSDTQYF. CDR3 DNA sequence: TGCAGTGGGGCTAGCGGGGGGGGATCAGATACGCAGTATTTT.

This clonotype was counted many times. This rearrangement joins TRBV20-1 to TRBJ2-5, with 8 bases identical to TRBD2. The CDR3 is made up of 15 amino acids. The J segment lost 5 bases and the V segment lost 1 base, leaving 9 bases of the junction unmatched. Germline CDR1 DFQATT, CDR2 SNEGSKA (reference sequence). The CDR3 sequence: CSARGRAGARETQYF. In DNA, the CDR3 is TGCAGTGCTAGAGGGAGAGCGGGGGCGAGGGAGACCCAGTACTTC.

This clonotype was found many times. The J gene is TRBJ2-3, the V gene TRBV5-1; D is ambiguous. Trimming left V 0 bases short and J 2 bases short, with 7 bases between. CDR3 length equals 14 residues. The germline CDR1 and CDR2 sequences are SGHRS and YFSETQ. The CDR3 here is CASSLEGNTDTQYF. The CDR3, as DNA: TGCGCCAGCAGCTTGGAGGGTAACACAGATACGCAGTATTTT.

This clonotype was seen repeatedly, ten times or more. The chain joins TRBV5-6 to TRBJ1-2; 8 bases align to TRBD1. V was pared by 3 bases and J by 4 bases, with 5 bases of the junction left unmatched. CDR3 size: 14 residues. Looked up from germline, CDR1 is SGHDT and CDR2 is YYEEEE. The CDR3 nucleotides are TGTGCCAGCAGCTGGGGACAGGAGATCTATGGCTACACCTTC. It translates to CASSWGQEIYGYTF.

The V call is TRBV20-1, the J call TRBJ2-6; tentatively, D is TRBD2 (6 bases). V was shortened by 0 bases and J by 15 bases, with 15 bases between the two germline ends. The CDR3 totals 13 residues. CDR1 and CDR2 (germline): DFQATT, SNEGSKA (reference sequence). CDR3 in DNA: TGCAGTGCTAGAGAGGGGACTCTGCTTAGCCTGACTTTC. It translates to CSAREGTLLSLTF.

This clonotype was seen a handful of times. This may arise from a read error, as a much more abundant clone is one base away. V is TRBV20-1 and J is TRBJ1-1; 9 bases agree with TRBD1. Germline V gene sequence: CDR1 DFQATT, CDR2 SNEGSKA (reference sequence). The CDR3 is made up of 13 amino acids. V lost 5 bases and J lost 12; bases outside the gene matches: 13. The CDR3 nucleotides are TGCAGTGCTGACCCAACCGGGACAGGGATCCCTTTCTTT. Its protein product is CSADPTGTGIPFF.

This clonotype was detected ten times or more. The rearrangement uses TRBV7-2 and TRBJ1-1; perhaps TRBD1 as D (5 bases). V lost 3 bases, J lost 3 bases, and 11 bases lay in between. The CDR3 runs to 14 residues. Germline assignment: CDR1 SGHTA and CDR2 FQGNSA. The CDR3 region has the DNA TGTGCCAGCAGCTTGGGGCGTCAGGACACTGAAGCTTTCTTT. It codes for CASSLGRQDTEAFF.

This clonotype was seen many times. This chain joins TRBV7-9 and TRBJ2-1; D gene ambiguous. CDR3 length: 15 amino acids. V lost 0 bases and J 10 bases, leaving 16 bases between the germline ends. CDR1 SEHNR and CDR2 FQNEAQ come from the germline V gene (reference sequence). The DNA for the CDR3 is TGTGCCAGCAGCTTAGCGGGGTCTCTCCGACGAGAGCAGTTCTTC. This encodes CASSLAGSLRREQFF.